The TCR beta chain described here comes from a study of T-cell memory formation after mild COVID-19. As for the study in general: There were largely donor-specific TCR clusters. Study-level results: Still unconfirmed is whether the second-wave clones peaking on day 37 recognized SARS-CoV-2. Some responding clones appeared in pre-infection memory, suggesting cross-reactive memory joined.

Ten or more counts support this clonotype. What it recognizes is unknown. A 5'RACE reaction primed in the constant segment made cDNA libraries of TCR alpha and TCR beta, and these carried sample barcodes and UMIs. TCRdb re-analysed the 5' RACE reads in MiXCR, keeping a single row per CDR3 protein. The data contain about 390,000 distinct CDR3 sequences, 15% to 20% of them singletons. This CDR3 has 13 amino acids. V gave up 5 bases and J gave up 10 bases, with 15 bases separating them. Germline V gene lookup returns CDR1 SGHVS and CDR2 FQNEAQ. The sequenced sample consisted of PBMCs or a T cell subset sorted from them (not recorded which). The TCR sequence derives from a young man who had mild COVID-19 (a few samples of this study predate the infection). Cell type and time point are not known. The chain has TRBV7-8 and TRBJ2-1; D is undetermined. The CDR3 protein is CASSPPPGWEQFF. The CDR3 DNA reads TGTGCCAGCAGCCCACCCCCCGGTTGGGAGCAGTTCTTC.